The source of this T cell receptor (beta chain) is a study of blood T cell repertoires in COVID-19 (dated by TCRdb to 2020 to 2021). For the study in its entirety: Samples from collaborators originated in the United States, Italy and Spain and spanned both the acute and convalescent phases of COVID-19. The material from the prospective study consisted of cDNA or gDNA derived from T cells, B-cell-depleted T cells, or PBMCs. Deeply sampled blood TCRbeta repertoires from subjects exposed to, actively infected with, or recovered from COVID-19 were included in the dataset. A freely available public database, intended as a resource for researchers studying the immune response to SARS-CoV-2, is where the repertoires were released. Samples were obtained from the ongoing ImmuneRACE study (first 160 participants) and from about 1,300 subjects provided by 6 global collaborators. A de-identified subject ID, COVID-19 status, age in years and sex were almost always included in the sample metadata. Where available, HLA class I and class II types were obtained from metadata supplied by the sample provider rather than from assay-based typing.

Points the paper makes about the study in general: The amount of clinical and demographic metadata varied by source and participant and was provided uncurated.

TCRbeta CDR3 regions were amplified from genomic DNA using the immunoSEQ Assay, a bias-controlled multiplex PCR. In the source study's methods: The number of nucleated cells in each sample was estimated from the amplification of reference gene primers within the assay. To quantify the absolute abundance of each unique TCRbeta CDR3 rearrangement, sequence reads were collapsed and filtered. Productive Simpson clonality was computed per sample as the square root of Simpson's diversity index over productive rearrangements. Entries here come from immuneACCESS through TCRdb and include only in-frame sequences with V and J called. Some clones fail to appear in such tables; in the studies checked, an unresolved V gene covers under half of the shortfall, and the cause of the remainder is unknown. From that table come the V and J calls and clone size; the DNA was used to work out D and trimming. Across this sample there are some 70,000 clones, with over 75% seen only once. The ten largest make up more than 5.5% of the sample.

Reading the germline V gene (reference sequence) gives CDR1 GTSNPN and CDR2 SVGIG. The CDR3 sequence holds 15 residues, the cysteine and phenylalanine included. Just the 45-base CDR3 DNA is kept, in frame starting at base 1. One collaborating source in Seattle enrolled patients while the patients were actively infected and followed the patients over time throughout the course of disease. The collaborating institutions used their own protocols to collect whole blood in K2EDTA tubes. Collaborator samples were shipped for TCRbeta analysis as frozen whole blood, isolated PBMCs, or DNA extracted from either sample type. As regards this clone: The antigen it binds to is not known. No clone much larger than this one lies a single base away; base qualities are absent.

The specimen was peripheral blood. The rearranged chain carries TRBV30 and TRBJ2-2; TRBD1 agrees with 8 junctional bases. The TCR comes from a middle-aged man with COVID-19, enrolled during active disease. Here is the DNA: TGTGCGCATTCGACAGGGGAAGCGAACACCGGGGAGCTGTTTTTT. This is translated as CAHSTGEANTGELFF.